Given below is one TCR beta chain in context. Method: immunoSEQ multiplex PCR; TCRdb's copy keeps in-frame clones and lacks some. The sample gives approximately 9,800 clones, about 70% of which show up once; approximately 4.1% is in the top ten. The data were obtained in a study of PD-1 blockade in classical Hodgkin lymphoma. Germline V gene lookup returns CDR1 SNHLY and CDR2 FYNNEI. V was cut by 4 bases and J by 6 bases, with 12 bases left in between. The CDR3 is 13 residues long. In every patient, relapse followed autologous stem cell transplantation, while exposure to brentuximab vedotin differed. Negative selection with magnetic separation was used to purify CD4+ T cells from thawed PBMCs.

The specimen was CD4+ T cells from blood, collected at baseline. J is TRBJ1-2 and V is TRBV2, with D possibly matching TRBD1 (6 bases). The receptor's source is a human donor with classical Hodgkin lymphoma. The DNA of the CDR3 is TGTGCCAGCAGTGGACAGGAGAGAAATGGCTACACCTTC. Translated: CASSGQERNGYTF.